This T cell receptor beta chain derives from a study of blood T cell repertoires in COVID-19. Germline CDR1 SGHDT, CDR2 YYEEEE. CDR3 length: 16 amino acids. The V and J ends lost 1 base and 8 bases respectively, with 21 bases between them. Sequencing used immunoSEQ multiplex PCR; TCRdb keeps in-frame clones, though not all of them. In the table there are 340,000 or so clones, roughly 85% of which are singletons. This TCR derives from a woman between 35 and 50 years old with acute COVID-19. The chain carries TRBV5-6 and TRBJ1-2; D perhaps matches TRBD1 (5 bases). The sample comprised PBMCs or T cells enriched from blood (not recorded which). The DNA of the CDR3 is TGTGCCAGCAGCTTGCCTAACGCTCCAGGGCCTGGAGGCTACACCTTC. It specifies CASSLPNAPGPGGYTF. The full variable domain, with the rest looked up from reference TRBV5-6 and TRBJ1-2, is DAGVTQSPTHLIKTRGQQVTLRCSPKSGHDTVSWYQQALGQGPQFIFQYYEEEERQRGNFPDRFSGHQFPNYSSELNVNALLLGDSALYLCASSLPNAPGPGGYTFGSGTRLTVV.